Following are 4 T cell receptor beta chains from one sample sequenced in a study of cytomegalovirus exposure and HLA in healthy donors. PCR primers comprised 60 Vbeta and 13 Jbeta primers. This table comes from immunoSEQ multiplex PCR, and its TCRdb copy is limited to in-frame clones, with some not included. The table shows roughly 200,000 clones, with around 75% occurring only once. Sequencing was done on a sample of PBMCs. The receptor source for this set is a male donor in good health and CMV-seronegative.

The CDR3: CASQQGAQTDTQYF. CDR3 DNA: TGTGCTAGTCAACAGGGAGCACAGACAGATACGCAGTATTTT. This sequence joins TRBV12-5 and TRBJ2-3; D is perhaps TRBD1 (6 bases). CDR1 LGHNT and CDR2 FRNRAP come from the germline V gene. Trimming removed 8 bases at V and 3 bases at J, with 15 bases between. The CDR3 runs 14 residues.

This chain uses TRBV30 with TRBJ2-1, with 11 bases aligning to TRBD2. This CDR3 is built from 15 residues. Germline V lookup: CDR1 GTSNPN, CDR2 SVGIG (reference sequence). The V and J ends lost 0 bases and 5 bases, in that order; junction bases with no gene match: 3. The CDR3 protein is CAWSVTSGGHNEQFF. CDR3 nucleotide sequence: TGTGCCTGGAGTGTAACTAGCGGGGGCCACAATGAGCAGTTCTTC.

Note on this clone: This sample also contains other DNA sequences that code for the same CDR3. The CDR3 coding sequence is TGTGCCAGCAGTCGGCTAGCGGGCCCATACAATGAGCAGTTCTTC. This translates into CASSRLAGPYNEQFF. The genes are TRBV6-4 and TRBJ2-1, with TRBD2 matching 8 bases. Unmatched junction bases numbered 7, after V lost 5 bases and J lost 4 bases. CDR3 length: 15 residues. The germline CDR1 and CDR2 sequences are MRHNA and SNTAGT.

This chain joins TRBV30 and TRBJ1-2; D perhaps matches TRBD1 (6 bases). The germline V and J ends were trimmed by 5 bases and 3 bases, with 13 bases remaining between them. This CDR3 is built from 13 residues. Germline lookup yields CDR1 GTSNPN and CDR2 SVGIG (reference sequence). DNA of the CDR3: TGTGCCTGGGATAACAGGGTTGACTATGGCTACACCTTC. Its protein product is CAWDNRVDYGYTF.